The entry below describes one T cell receptor beta chain. The specificity of this receptor is unknown. It has no much larger one-base neighbor in the sample; base qualities were not kept. Taken with the paper, the label for time point translates to: pre-sensitization, week 0. The sample's treatment or condition label, in plain terms: therapeutic diphenylcyclopropenone sensitization with weekly scalp DPC. Blood at each patch-test visit was drawn before the patch test was applied. Patients were considered eligible if aged 18 to 70, diagnosed with alopecia and deemed suitable for DPC therapy, and patients were excluded if pregnant. Total RNA was extracted from unfractionated whole blood that had been collected in Tempus Blood RNA tubes. Taken from cysteine to phenylalanine, the CDR3 has 17 residues. The DNA shown is the 51-base CDR3, in frame from base 1. Based on the germline V gene, the CDR1 and CDR2 sequences are SGDLS and YYNGEE. The trim is 0 bases for V and 7 bases for J, with a gap of 17 bases between the germline ends.

This sample was taken from a study of human T cells and chemical hapten exposure (dated by TCRdb to the early 2020s). About the full investigation: For sensitization, 2% DPC in acetone was applied to a roughly 2 cm by roughly 2 cm area of upper inner arm skin. The study tracked peripheral blood TCR repertoire changes in vivo during primary and secondary sensitization to the hapten diphenylcyclopropenone (DPC) in alopecia patients. Patch testing on the upper back used Finn chambers containing 0.01% DPC, with scoring done after 6 days according to International Contact Dermatitis Research Group standards. The patient cohort, mostly female, included alopecia areata with under or over 50% scalp involvement, alopecia totalis and alopecia universalis. Libraries were pooled for sequencing, and variation in per-sample TCR yields was attributed mainly to small differences in library volumes within the pool. Blood for TCR sequencing was provided by twenty-nine alopecia patients at one to four time points (pre-sensitization, 2, 6 and 24 weeks). Patient blood was sampled pre-sensitization (week 0) and at 2, 6 and about 24 weeks after DPC sensitization. Patients additionally received weekly therapeutic DPC doses to the scalp throughout the approximately 25-week study period.

Library prep was done by RACE. Sequencing used a NextSeq 500. Library preparation attached unique molecular identifiers to individual cDNA molecules for quantitative, reproducible TCR counting. For every blood RNA sample, sequencing covered both the TCR alpha and TCR beta chains. The paper's data handling went like this. Samples had a median of about 96,000 TCRs, with a range from roughly 20,000 to 690,600. V, J and CDR3 annotation of the TCR reads was carried out using the Decombinator software suite. For the PS versus PT1 abundance plots, all samples were subsampled to the same number of TCRs (28,000). TCRs were defined as expanded if absent before sensitization and observed at least eight times at the 2-week time point. TCRdb redid the processing of the public reads, applying fastp at Q25 and MiXCR, and retained in-frame beta chains. Rows with a matching CDR3 protein are joined into one entry that keeps the most common DNA and genes. These V and J calls originate from TCRdb's pipeline instead of the authors' own analysis. For this sample there are more than 70,000 distinct CDR3 sequences; 8.5% appear just once. The top ten hold 2% to 3% of the sample.

Overall study results and their limits: Patch test score was positively correlated with the number of PT1 expanded TCRs, with significance at thresholds 8, 16 and 32 but not at 4. Because all patients had alopecia, a presumed autoimmune disease, the immune response of the patients might differ from that of healthy individuals. Expanded TCRs formed significantly more large CDR3 similarity clusters than pre-sensitization or healthy control sets, consistent with antigen-driven responses. Repeated subsampling changed both the strength of the expansion versus patch-test correlation and the threshold at which the correlation became significant. DPC sensitization did not change how many TCRs were above 1 in 1000 frequency, and no evidence was found of alterations in global repertoire structure.

The chain is assembled from TRBV9 and TRBJ1-6, with TRBD1 tentatively as D gene (5 bases match). This receptor was obtained from a middle-aged man with alopecia areata. Some clones in this sample may be carry-over from other donors' samples. The starting material was whole blood, obtained in connection with sensitization to the hapten diphenylcyclopropenone (DPC). This receptor has the CDR3 CASSVGISGDLNSPLHF. The DNA sequence is as follows: TGTGCCAGCAGCGTAGGAATATCGGGGGATCTGAATTCACCCCTCCACTTT.